Listed below are T cell receptor beta chains from one sample, sequenced in a study of blood T cell repertoires in COVID-19. Some clones are missing from TCRdb's copy, which holds only in-frame ones; the method was immunoSEQ multiplex PCR. This table holds about 100,000 clones, around 92% found once. The sample taken for sequencing was peripheral blood. The source of these receptors is a man aged 40-49 years with active or convalescent COVID-19. Both conserved end residues are part of each CDR3. Each record gives: V gene, CDR3 length, J gene, D gene, clone size, CDR3 protein, CDR3 DNA. A D gene is named only where the DNA matches it firmly. Clone size appears in some rows only: once, few, many, or a class for an expanded clone.

TRBV18	15	TRBJ1-1	TRBD1	.	CASSPPGQGRSEAFF	TGTGCCAGCTCACCTCCGGGACAGGGTAGGTCTGAAGCTTTCTTT
TRBV18	13	TRBJ1-2	.	.	CASSPRSGDGYTF	TGTGCCAGCTCACCAAGGTCGGGGGATGGCTACACCTTC
TRBV28	17	TRBJ1-6	TRBD1	.	CASSLYPAQGDNSPLHF	TGTGCCAGCAGTTTATATCCTGCGCAGGGGGATAATTCACCCCTCCACTTT
TRBV28	14	TRBJ1-5	.	.	CASSIENSNQPQHF	TGTGCCAGCAGTATAGAGAATAGCAATCAGCCCCAGCATTTT
TRBV6-5	14	TRBJ2-7	TRBD1	.	CASSRDRGIYEQYF	TGTGCCAGCAGCCGGGACAGGGGGATTTACGAGCAGTACTTC
TRBV9	15	TRBJ1-2	.	.	CASSVGVGASYGYTF	TGTGCCAGCAGCGTAGGAGTGGGCGCTTCCTATGGCTACACCTTC
TRBV4-1	17	TRBJ2-3	TRBD2	.	CASSQLWTSLGTDTQYF	TGCGCCAGCAGCCAGCTTTGGACTAGCTTGGGCACAGATACGCAGTATTTT
TRBV2	12	TRBJ1-2	.	.	CASRGHDYGYTF	TGTGCCAGCAGAGGACATGACTATGGCTACACCTTC
TRBV3-1/TRBV3-2	18	TRBJ2-7	TRBD2	.	CASSQEDLAGGPRYEQYF	TGTGCCAGCAGCCAAGAAGATCTAGCGGGAGGGCCTAGGTACGAGCAGTACTTC
TRBV19	14	TRBJ1-5	TRBD1	once	CATRWGQANQPQHF	TGTGCCACCCGGTGGGGACAGGCAAATCAGCCCCAGCATTTT
TRBV28	14	TRBJ1-5	TRBD1	.	CAAGGQGSNQPQHF	TGTGCAGCAGGGGGACAGGGAAGCAATCAGCCCCAGCATTTT
TRBV7-2	15	TRBJ2-3	TRBD1	.	CASSLRTGGTDTQYF	TGTGCCAGCAGCTTGCGGACAGGGGGCACAGATACGCAGTATTTT
TRBV6-4	13	TRBJ1-2	TRBD1	.	CASSVGQGYGYTF	TGTGCCAGCAGTGTCGGACAGGGCTATGGCTACACCTTC
TRBV5-1	13	TRBJ2-1	.	.	CASSLMTDNEQFF	TGCGCCAGCAGCTTGATGACAGACAATGAGCAGTTCTTC
TRBV18	15	TRBJ2-1	TRBD2	.	CASSPGLAGEGEQFF	TGTGCCAGCTCACCGGGACTAGCGGGAGAAGGTGAGCAGTTCTTC
TRBV6-6	14	TRBJ1-5	TRBD1	.	CASSGQGPNQPQHF	TGTGCCAGCAGTGGACAGGGCCCCAATCAGCCCCAGCATTTT
TRBV3-1/TRBV3-2	14	TRBJ1-1	.	.	CASSQDLGDTEAFF	TGTGCCAGCAGCCAAGATTTAGGAGACACTGAAGCTTTCTTT
TRBV3-1/TRBV3-2	13	TRBJ2-4	TRBD2	.	CASSQDLAGIQYF	TGTGCCAGCAGCCAAGATCTAGCGGGCATTCAGTACTTC
TRBV5-1	21	TRBJ2-1	TRBD2	.	CASSSRVPGTGGTSGNNEQFF	TGCGCCAGCAGTTCGAGGGTTCCCGGGACAGGGGGGACTAGCGGGAACAATGAGCAGTTCTTC
TRBV11-3	16	TRBJ2-3	TRBD1	.	CASSETGTVSTDTQYF	TGTGCCAGCAGCGAGACCGGGACAGTATCCACAGATACGCAGTATTTT
TRBV7-2	17	TRBJ2-4	TRBD2	.	CASSLGGAGGAKNIQYF	TGTGCCAGCAGCTTAGGTGGCGCGGGGGGAGCCAAAAACATTCAGTACTTC
TRBV18	13	TRBJ1-1	.	.	CASSPTSDSEAFF	TGTGCCAGCTCACCAACCAGCGACTCTGAAGCTTTCTTT
TRBV5-1	15	TRBJ2-1	TRBD2	.	CASKGRLAGGNEQFF	TGCGCCAGCAAGGGGCGACTAGCGGGAGGTAATGAGCAGTTCTTC